The rows below give T cell receptor beta chains drawn from one sample of a study of T cell repertoires in cytomegalovirus infection. Each CDR3 protein gets one entry after TCRdb re-called the reads with MiXCR. The sample has under 600,000 distinct CDR3 sequences, approximately 17% seen once. The sequencing sample was made of CD8+ T cells from PBMCs. These TCRs come from a human donor in good health (CMV status not recorded). Some clones in this sample may be carry-over from other donors' samples. Each CDR3 is given with its conserved first and last residue. D genes are given only for firm matches. Not all rows give a size; the values are once, few, many and, for expanded clones, a class.

TRBJ1-1 | TRBV7-6 | - | many | TGTGCCAGCAGCGCGGGTGTGAACACTGAAGCTTTCTTT | CASSAGVNTEAFF
TRBJ1-2 | TRBV15 | TRBD1 | many | TGTGCCACCAGCAGAGATTGGGCACGGACAGGCCTAACTAACTATGGCTACACCTTC | CATSRDWARTGLTNYGYTF
TRBJ2-1 | TRBV7-3 | TRBD2 | many | TGTGCCAGCAGCTCCCTTTCCGGGGGGGACTACAATGAGCAGTTCTTC | CASSSLSGGDYNEQFF
TRBJ2-2 | TRBV6-6 | - | many | TGTGCCAGCCCCCAGGGCCCGAACACCGGGGAGCTGTTTTTT | CASPQGPNTGELFF
TRBJ2-2 | TRBV7-9 | - | many | TGTGCCAGCAACTTTCCGGGGGATCTCGGGGAGCTGTTTTTT | CASNFPGDLGELFF
TRBJ2-2 | TRBV2 | TRBD2 | few | TGTGCCAGCAGGGGGAGGGCCCCCGGGGAGCTGTTTTTT | CASRGRAPGELFF
TRBJ1-1 | TRBV29-1 | - | - | TGCAGCGTTGAAGCCACCCTATCTGAAGCTTTCTTT | CSVEATLSEAFF
TRBJ2-1 | TRBV6-5 | - | few | TGTGCCAGCAGTTACTCGAGACGAAACAATGAGCAGTTCTTC | CASSYSRRNNEQFF
TRBJ1-1 | TRBV11-1 | - | many | TGTGCCAGCAGCTTAGGCTGGGGAAACGAAGCTTTCTTT | CASSLGWGNEAFF
TRBJ2-1 | TRBV19 | TRBD1 | few | TGTGCCAGTAGTCCTTACAGGGGAAATGAGCAGTTCTTC | CASSPYRGNEQFF
TRBJ2-7 | TRBV11-1 | - | many | TGTGCCAGCAGCTTAGAGGGTTCCTACTACGAGCAGTACTTC | CASSLEGSYYEQYF
TRBJ2-2 | TRBV13 | TRBD1 | - | TGTGCCAGCAGCTTCCTGACAGGGACCGGGGCCGGGGAGCTGTTTTTT | CASSFLTGTGAGELFF
TRBJ1-2 | TRBV6-1 | TRBD1 | many | TGTGCCAGCAGAGATAACCAGGGACAGAGCTATGGCTACACCTTC | CASRDNQGQSYGYTF
TRBJ2-5 | TRBV11-2 | - | - | TGTGCCAGCAGGCCAAGCATGGACGGGAGAGGAGAGACCCAGTACTTC | CASRPSMDGRGETQYF
TRBJ2-7 | TRBV11-1 | - | - | TGTGCCAGCCACCCTGGCGGTAGGCCTCACTACGAGAAGTACTTC | CASHPGGRPHYEKYF
TRBJ1-2 | TRBV6-1 | - | many | TGTGCCAGCGGGAGTCCCCCTACTGGCTACACCTTC | CASGSPPTGYTF
TRBJ2-2 | TRBV14 | TRBD1 | - | TGTGCCAGCAGCCAACCCCAAGGGGGCCGGACCGGGGAGCTGTTTTTT | CASSQPQGGRTGELFF
TRBJ2-3 | TRBV2 | - | many | TGTGCCAGCAGTGAAGACAGGGCTAGCACAGATACGCAGTATTTT | CASSEDRASTDTQYF
TRBJ1-3 | TRBV10-2 | - | - | TGCGCCAGCAGAGGACAGACGAGCTCTGGAAACACCATATATTTT | CASRGQTSSGNTIYF
TRBJ2-6 | TRBV27 | TRBD2 | - | TGTGCCAGCAGTTTCCACCGAGCGGGAGGGCTTCCTGGGGCCAACGTCCTGACTTTC | CASSFHRAGGLPGANVLTF
TRBJ2-7 | TRBV27 | - | few | TGTGCCAGCAGTTTCAATTGGGACTTTTCCTACGAGCAGTACTTC | CASSFNWDFSYEQYF
TRBJ1-2 | TRBV12-5 | - | many | TGTGCTAGCGGGGGGCATAACTATGGCTACACCTTC | CASGGHNYGYTF
TRBJ1-4 | TRBV9 | TRBD1 | - | TGTGCCAGCAGCGTAGCCGGGACAGGGGATGAAAAACTGTTTTTT | CASSVAGTGDEKLFF
TRBJ2-7 | TRBV5-6 | TRBD1 | few | TGTGCCAGCAGCTTGGTTTTAGGACAGGGTGACTACGAGCAGTACTTC | CASSLVLGQGDYEQYF
TRBJ2-7 | TRBV7-6 | - | many | TGTGCCAGCAGCTTAGGTGAGGTCAGGGCGAACGGTGAGCAGTACTTC | CASSLGEVRANGEQYF
TRBJ2-1 | TRBV4-1 | TRBD1 | - | TGCGCCAGCAGCCAAGATACGCCGGACAGGGGCTACAATGAGCAGTTCTTC | CASSQDTPDRGYNEQFF
TRBJ1-6 | TRBV28 | - | - | TGTGCCAGCAGTTCCGACCTGAGGGCCCTCCACTTT | CASSSDLRALHF
TRBJ1-3 | TRBV7-2 | - | many | TGTGCCAGCAGCTCCCCCGGCTCTGGAAACACCATATATTTT | CASSSPGSGNTIYF